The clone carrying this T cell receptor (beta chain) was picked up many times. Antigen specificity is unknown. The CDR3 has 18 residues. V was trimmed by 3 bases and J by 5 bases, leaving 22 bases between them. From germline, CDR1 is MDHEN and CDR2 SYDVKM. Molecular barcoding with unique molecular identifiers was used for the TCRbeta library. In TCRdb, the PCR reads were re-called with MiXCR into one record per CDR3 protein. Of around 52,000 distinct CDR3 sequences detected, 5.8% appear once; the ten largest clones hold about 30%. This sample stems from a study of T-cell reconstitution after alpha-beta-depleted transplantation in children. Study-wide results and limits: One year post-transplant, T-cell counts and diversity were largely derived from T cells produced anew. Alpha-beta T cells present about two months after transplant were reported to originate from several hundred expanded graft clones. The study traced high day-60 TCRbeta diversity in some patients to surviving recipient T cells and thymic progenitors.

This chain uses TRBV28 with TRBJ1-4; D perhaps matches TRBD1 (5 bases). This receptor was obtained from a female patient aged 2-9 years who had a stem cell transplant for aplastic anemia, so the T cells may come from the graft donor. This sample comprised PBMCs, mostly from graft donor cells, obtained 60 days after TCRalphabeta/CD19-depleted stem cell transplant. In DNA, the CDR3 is TGTGCCAGCAGTTTGTATCCCCAGGGTGTTCTGGTGAATGAAAAACTGTTTTTT. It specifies CASSLYPQGVLVNEKLFF.